These T cell receptor beta chains were read from a single sample in a study of glioma-infiltrating T cells after dendritic cell vaccination. Clones were read by immunoSEQ multiplex PCR, and TCRdb kept only the in-frame ones, dropping some. The repertoire has 30,000 to 40,000 clones, around four fifths of them found once; the top ten carry roughly 7.7%. Material: blood, obtained before dendritic cell vaccination. The origin of the receptors is a human donor with glioblastoma. Both conserved end residues are part of each CDR3. A D gene is named only where the DNA matches it firmly. For some rows the clone size is stated as once, few or many, or as a class when expanded; others skip it.

J,V,D,size,CDR3,DNA
TRBJ1-6,TRBV10-2,TRBD1,NA,CASRRTGGNSPLHF,TGCGCCAGCAGGCGGACAGGGGGCAATTCACCCCTCCACTTT
TRBJ2-2,TRBV6-6,NA,NA,CASTYAGLTGELFF,TGTGCCAGCACATACGCAGGGCTCACCGGGGAGCTGTTTTTT
TRBJ2-2,TRBV23-1,NA,NA,CASSHLPRRGTNTGELFF,TGCGCCAGCAGTCATTTACCGAGAAGGGGAACGAACACCGGGGAGCTGTTTTTT
TRBJ2-3,TRBV4-1,TRBD2,NA,CASSQPPGSAGGSTDTQYF,TGCGCCAGCAGCCAACCACCCGGGTCAGCGGGGGGAAGCACAGATACGCAGTATTTT
TRBJ2-3,TRBV14,TRBD2,NA,CASSLRRTSGVGTDTQYF,TGTGCCAGCAGCCTAAGACGGACTAGCGGGGTTGGCACAGATACGCAGTATTTT
TRBJ2-7,TRBV29-1,TRBD2,NA,CSVGSEGWGGEQYF,TGCAGCGTCGGAAGCGAAGGCTGGGGGGGCGAGCAGTACTTC
TRBJ1-2,TRBV28,TRBD1,NA,CASSDRGVLYGYTF,TGTGCCAGCAGCGACAGGGGAGTACTATATGGCTACACCTTC
TRBJ2-3,TRBV4-1,NA,NA,CASSQDLYSSTDTQYF,TGCGCCAGCAGCCAAGATCTATATTCTAGCACAGATACGCAGTATTTT
TRBJ2-5,TRBV11-1,TRBD1,NA,CASSLQGALQETQYF,TGTGCCAGCAGCTTACAGGGGGCCCTCCAAGAGACCCAGTACTTC
TRBJ1-2,TRBV9,TRBD1,NA,CASSSRAGTGDSYGYTF,TGTGCCAGCAGCTCGAGGGCCGGGACAGGGGACAGCTATGGCTACACCTTC
TRBJ2-7,TRBV28,NA,once,CASSLSTYEQYF,TGTGCCAGCAGTTTGTCAACCTACGAGCAGTACTTC
TRBJ2-3,TRBV30,NA,NA,CAWSAGRGYGADTQYF,TGTGCCTGGAGCGCGGGGCGGGGCTATGGGGCAGATACGCAGTATTTT
TRBJ2-2,TRBV7-7,TRBD2,NA,CASSLGRADTGELFF,TGTGCTAGCAGCTTAGGGAGGGCTGACACCGGGGAGCTGTTTTTT
TRBJ2-4,TRBV6-1,TRBD1,NA,CASRPGQGAKNIQYF,TGTGCCAGCCGGCCGGGACAGGGGGCCAAAAACATTCAGTACTTC